The next 22 T cell receptor beta chains were all read from a single sample in a study of blood T cell repertoires in COVID-19. Sequenced by immunoSEQ multiplex PCR; TCRdb stores in-frame clones only, minus some. The sample records roughly 140,000 clones, just under 85% being singletons. Sequencing input: peripheral blood. The receptors stem from a woman in her thirties or forties with active or convalescent COVID-19.

V gene TRBV19 combines with J gene TRBJ1-4, with D possibly being TRBD1 (5 bases). This CDR3 is 14 amino acids long. The ends were cut back, 6 bases at V and 0 bases at J, with 8 bases in the middle. From germline, CDR1 is LNHDA and CDR2 SQIVND (reference sequence). This CDR3 reads CASRGVPTNEKLFF. The CDR3 nucleotides are TGTGCCAGTAGAGGGGTCCCAACTAATGAAAAACTGTTTTTT.

The V gene is TRBV11-2, the J gene TRBJ1-2; perhaps TRBD1 as D (5 bases). V dropped 4 bases and J dropped 9 bases, with 24 bases sitting between them. This CDR3 is 16 amino acids long. Germline CDR1 SGHAT, CDR2 FQNNGV. CDR3 coding DNA: TGTGCCAGCAGCTCGGCCCTGTGCACGCGGGGCCGATGCTACACCTTC. As protein: CASSSALCTRGRCYTF. The full variable domain, completed using reference TRBV11-2 and TRBJ1-2, is EAGVAQSPRYKIIEKRQSVAFWCNPISGHATLYWYQQILGQGPKLLIQFQNNGVVDDSQLPKDRFSAERLKGVDSTLKIQPAKLEDSAVYLCASSSALCTRGRCYTFGSGTRLTVV.

This chain links TRBV6-6 with TRBJ1-3; D possibly corresponds to TRBD1 (6 bases). CDR3 length: 17 amino acids. Looked up from germline, CDR1 is MNHNY and CDR2 is SVGAGI (reference sequence). Trimming cost V 5 bases and J 0 bases, with 17 bases left between them. The chain's CDR3 is CASSRVYLQGSGNTIYF. The CDR3 DNA is TGTGCCAGCAGTCGAGTTTACTTACAGGGCTCTGGAAACACCATATATTTT.

The chain uses TRBV28 and TRBJ2-7; a possible D gene is TRBD1 (5 bases). Germline V gene lookup returns CDR1 MDHEN and CDR2 SYDVKM. V was clipped by 3 bases and J by 8 bases, with 17 bases between them. This CDR3 has 14 amino acids. The CDR3 region is CASSFLAGKPQQYF. CDR3 in DNA: TGTGCCAGCAGTTTTCTCGCAGGGAAGCCCCAGCAGTACTTC.

The rearrangement joins TRBV7-8 to TRBJ2-5; TRBD1 matches at 8 bases. The CDR3 runs 14 residues. The trim removed 4 bases at V and 6 bases at J, leaving 7 bases unmatched. Looked up from germline, CDR1 is SGHVS and CDR2 is FQNEAQ. DNA for the CDR3: TGTGCCAGCAGCTCCCTGACAGGGGCGAAGACCCAGTACTTC. It translates to CASSSLTGAKTQYF.

This chain links TRBV11-2 with TRBJ2-1; 9 nucleotides align to TRBD2. The CDR3 runs 15 residues. CDR1 and CDR2 from the germline V gene are SGHAT and FQNNGV. J lost 10 bases, V lost 5 bases, and 12 bases had no gene match. In nucleotides, the CDR3 is TGTGCCAGCAGCCTGGAGCGGGGGGACTTATTAGAGCAGTTCTTC. It codes for CASSLERGDLLEQFF.

This chain joins TRBV4-1 and TRBJ2-7, with 7 bases that match TRBD2. This CDR3 spans 15 amino acids. Germline V CDR1 and CDR2: MGHRA, YSYEKL. The V segment lost 1 base and the J segment 3 bases; nucleotides outside the gene matches: 6. Here the CDR3 reads CASSQAPGGRYEQYF. In DNA, the CDR3 is TGCGCCAGCAGCCAAGCCCCGGGGGGTCGCTACGAGCAGTACTTC.

This chain links TRBV24-1 with TRBJ2-2; 15 nucleotides match TRBD2. Trimming removed 5 bases from V and 1 base from J; junction bases left unmatched: 4. In germline, CDR1 is KGHDR, CDR2 SFDVKD. The CDR3 extends over 18 amino acids. The CDR3 DNA reads as TGTGCCACCAGTGGGGGACTAGCGGGAGGTTTGAACACCGGGGAGCTGTTTTTT. Translation gives CATSGGLAGGLNTGELFF.

The CDR3 region is CASSETGGGREKLFF. The CDR3 nucleotides are TGTGCCAGCAGTGAGACAGGGGGAGGCAGGGAAAAACTGTTTTTT. The chain has TRBV2 and TRBJ1-4, with 9 bases that match TRBD1. The CDR3 loop spans 15 amino acids. V was pared by 3 bases and J by 8 bases, with 7 bases of the junction left unmatched. Germline V CDR1 and CDR2: SNHLY, FYNNEI.

V usage is TRBV7-2 and J usage is TRBJ1-5, with 10 nucleotides matching TRBD1. Germline assignment: CDR1 SGHTA and CDR2 FQGNSA. The CDR3 totals 17 residues. The junction had 7 bases not matched to a gene; V was cut back by 0 bases and J by 5 bases. CDR3 residues: CASSLAHGDRGYQPQHF. CDR3 DNA sequence: TGTGCCAGCAGCTTAGCGCATGGGGACAGGGGATATCAGCCCCAGCATTTT. Looking up the rest from reference TRBV7-2 and TRBJ1-5 gives the full variable domain: GAGVSQSPSNKVTEKGKDVELRCDPISGHTALYWYRQSLGQGLEFLIYFQGNSAPDKSGLPSDRFSAERTGGSVSTLTIQRTQQEDSAVYLCASSLAHGDRGYQPQHFGDGTRLSIL.

The chain uses TRBV7-9 and TRBJ2-7, with D unclear. The CDR3 has 14 residues. Trimming took off 3 bases at V and 1 base at J, with 10 bases between the two ends. CDR1 and CDR2 (germline): SEHNR, FQNEAQ (reference sequence). The CDR3 reads CASSFVSLSYEQYF. DNA for the CDR3: TGTGCCAGCAGCTTTGTTTCTTTGTCCTACGAGCAGTACTTC.

The chain couples TRBV27 to TRBJ1-1; 8 bases align to TRBD1. Germline assignment: CDR1 MNHEY and CDR2 SMNVEV (reference sequence). The CDR3 has 18 residues. V dropped 4 bases and J dropped 1; count of bases not matched to a gene: 14. For the CDR3, the DNA is TGTGCCAGCAGTTACTACACCCGGACAGGGAGAGGGAACACTGAAGCTTTCTTT. Protein sequence: CASSYYTRTGRGNTEAFF.

This sequence joins TRBV5-6 and TRBJ1-1; D unresolved. Per germline, CDR1 SGHDT and CDR2 YYEEEE. Trimming cost V 2 bases and J 0 bases, with 2 bases left between them. This CDR3 region has 12 residues. The CDR3: CASSFVNTEAFF. The CDR3 bases are TGTGCCAGCAGCTTCGTGAACACTGAAGCTTTCTTT.

The chain uses TRBV11-2 and TRBJ2-4; 9 bases match TRBD1. The CDR3 is made up of 13 amino acids. Per the germline V gene, CDR1 is SGHAT and CDR2 is FQNNGV. V trimming: 4 bases; J trimming: 9 bases; junction bases outside the gene matches: 4. CDR3 in amino acids: CASSSGQGFIQYF. The DNA for the CDR3 is TGTGCCAGCAGCTCCGGACAGGGGTTCATTCAGTACTTC.

This chain uses TRBV20-1 with TRBJ1-2; a weak D match, TRBD1 (5 bases). The CDR3 sequence is 14 residues long. Germline V CDR1 and CDR2: DFQATT, SNEGSKA (reference sequence). The V end was cut by 3 bases, the J end by 8 bases, with 19 bases between. The DNA of the CDR3 is TGCAGTGCTAGTGTGGGCAGGGAGGCGGTAGGCTACACCTTC. Amino acids: CSASVGREAVGYTF.

The chain uses TRBV2 and TRBJ1-5, with 8 bases matching TRBD1. This CDR3 has 14 amino acids. From germline, CDR1 is SNHLY and CDR2 FYNNEI. V shed 4 bases, J shed 1 base, and the junction held 0 bases outside the gene matches. The CDR3 DNA reads TGTGCCAGCAGTGGGGACAGGAGCAATCAGCCCCAGCATTTT. Amino acids: CASSGDRSNQPQHF.

The rearrangement joins TRBV28 to TRBJ1-6; D is uncertain. This CDR3 has 15 amino acids. V was trimmed by 8 bases and J by 9 bases, leaving 20 bases between them. Per germline, CDR1 MDHEN and CDR2 SYDVKM. CDR3 in amino acids: CASVPFAGLSSPLHF. The CDR3 DNA reads TGTGCCAGCGTCCCCTTTGCGGGTCTGAGTTCACCCCTCCACTTT. Full variable domain (outside the CDR3, taken from reference TRBV28 and TRBJ1-6): DVKVTQSSRYLVKRTGEKVFLECVQDMDHENMFWYRQDPGLGLRLIYFSYDVKMKEKGDIPEGYSVSREKKERFSLILESASTNQTSMYLCASVPFAGLSSPLHFGNGTRLTVT.

There are a few counts of this clone. V usage is TRBV27 and J usage is TRBJ1-2; D perhaps matches TRBD1 (5 bases). The germline CDR1 and CDR2 sequences are MNHEY and SMNVEV (reference sequence). Trimming took off 6 bases at V and 2 bases at J, with 16 bases between the two ends. This CDR3 is 15 amino acids long. The CDR3, as DNA: TGTGCCAGCAGGACGACGGGACTGCGCAACTATGGCTACACCTTC. It codes for CASRTTGLRNYGYTF.

This chain joins TRBV20-1 and TRBJ2-2, with D possibly matching TRBD2 (6 bases). V shed 3 bases and J shed 2 bases, with 16 bases lying between them. The CDR3 is 16 amino acids. From germline, CDR1 is DFQATT and CDR2 SNEGSKA (reference sequence). CDR3 sequence (DNA): TGCAGTGCTAGTCTTCCCGGGACTCTAAACACCGGGGAGCTGTTTTTT. Residues: CSASLPGTLNTGELFF.

A single count supports this clone. The V call is TRBV6-4, the J call TRBJ1-5; 7 bases line up with TRBD1. Germline CDR1 is MRHNA and CDR2 is SNTAGT. The ends lost 6 bases at V and 0 bases at J; junction bases unmatched: 2. There are 14 residues in the CDR3. The CDR3 DNA follows: TGTGCCAGCAGGACAGGGAGTAGCAATCAGCCCCAGCATTTT. Translation: CASRTGSSNQPQHF.

This chain links TRBV28 with TRBJ1-5, with 10 bases lining up with TRBD1. J was trimmed by 6 bases and V by 5 bases; bases with no gene match: 16. The germline CDR1 and CDR2 sequences are MDHEN and SYDVKM. This CDR3 region has 18 residues. The CDR3 sequence is CASSNLEWGTGAGQPQHF. CDR3 coding DNA: TGTGCCAGCAGTAACCTAGAATGGGGGACAGGGGCAGGTCAGCCCCAGCATTTT. Full variable domain (missing parts from reference TRBV28 and TRBJ1-5): DVKVTQSSRYLVKRTGEKVFLECVQDMDHENMFWYRQDPGLGLRLIYFSYDVKMKEKGDIPEGYSVSREKKERFSLILESASTNQTSMYLCASSNLEWGTGAGQPQHFGDGTRLSIL.

The rearrangement uses TRBV19 and TRBJ2-3; possible D gene TRBD2, 6 bases. This CDR3 spans 14 amino acids. Per the germline V gene, CDR1 is LNHDA and CDR2 is SQIVND (reference sequence). The V gene lost 3 bases and the J gene lost 3 bases, with 10 bases spanning the gap. The CDR3 spells CASSMDGGTDTQYF. The CDR3, as DNA: TGTGCCAGTAGTATGGACGGGGGAACAGATACGCAGTATTTT.